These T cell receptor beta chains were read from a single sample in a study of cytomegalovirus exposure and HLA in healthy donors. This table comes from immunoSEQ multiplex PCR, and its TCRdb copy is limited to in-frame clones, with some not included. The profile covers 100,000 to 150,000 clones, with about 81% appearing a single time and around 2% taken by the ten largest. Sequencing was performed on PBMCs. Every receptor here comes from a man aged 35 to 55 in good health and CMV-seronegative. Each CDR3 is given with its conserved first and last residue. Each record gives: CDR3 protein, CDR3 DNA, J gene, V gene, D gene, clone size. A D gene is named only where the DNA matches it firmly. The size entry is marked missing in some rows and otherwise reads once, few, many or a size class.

CASRDRVYEQYF,TGTGCCAGTAGGGACAGGGTCTACGAGCAGTACTTC,TRBJ2-7,TRBV19,TRBD1,NA
CASSQGSRVYGYTF,TGTGCCAGCAGCCAAGGAAGTCGGGTGTATGGCTACACCTTC,TRBJ1-2,TRBV14,NA,NA
CASSDPAGTAKDTQYF,TGTGCCAGCAGTGATCCGGCCGGGACAGCAAAAGATACGCAGTATTTT,TRBJ2-3,TRBV25-1,TRBD1,few
CASSLDGETQYF,TGTGCCAGCAGCTTAGATGGCGAGACCCAGTACTTC,TRBJ2-5,TRBV11-2,NA,NA
CATTRGGSEAFF,TGTGCCACCACTCGGGGGGGGAGTGAAGCTTTCTTT,TRBJ1-1,TRBV18,NA,NA
CSATARGREIQYF,TGCAGCGCTACTGCCAGGGGGCGGGAGATCCAGTACTTC,TRBJ2-5,TRBV29-1,NA,NA
CASSLWAGPNYGYTF,TGTGCCAGCAGCTTATGGGCAGGGCCTAACTATGGCTACACCTTC,TRBJ1-2,TRBV7-2,NA,NA
CASSDLWGVGTYEQYF,TGTGCCAGCAGTGACTTATGGGGTGTTGGGACTTACGAGCAGTACTTC,TRBJ2-7,TRBV6-4,NA,NA
CSAAGGNEQYF,TGCAGTGCCGCGGGGGGGAACGAGCAGTACTTC,TRBJ2-7,TRBV20-1,TRBD2,NA
CASSADREPNTGELFF,TGTGCCAGCAGCGCCGACAGGGAACCCAACACCGGGGAGCTGTTTTTT,TRBJ2-2,TRBV27,TRBD1,NA
CAWTRVTEAFF,TGTGCCTGGACCAGGGTGACTGAAGCTTTCTTT,TRBJ1-1,TRBV30,NA,NA
CASSSEGRREGSYNEQFF,TGCGCCAGCAGCTCGGAGGGGCGGCGGGAGGGCTCCTACAATGAGCAGTTCTTC,TRBJ2-1,TRBV5-1,TRBD2,NA
CASSSRQGGNQPQHF,TGTGCCAGCTCTTCCCGACAGGGGGGCAATCAGCCCCAGCATTTT,TRBJ1-5,TRBV18,TRBD1,NA
CAISGLVTVGTGELFF,TGTGCCATCAGTGGCCTTGTGACAGTAGGCACCGGGGAGCTGTTTTTT,TRBJ2-2,TRBV10-3,NA,NA
CASAVGGANTEAFF,TGTGCCAGCGCCGTAGGGGGGGCGAACACTGAAGCTTTCTTT,TRBJ1-1,TRBV27,NA,NA
CAWSVETEAFF,TGTGCCTGGAGTGTAGAGACTGAAGCTTTCTTT,TRBJ1-1,TRBV30,NA,NA
CASGQDRDTEAFF,TGCGCCAGCGGCCAGGACAGGGACACTGAAGCTTTCTTT,TRBJ1-1,TRBV23-1,TRBD1,NA
CASNRGGGLETQYF,TGTGCCAGCAATAGGGGAGGCGGGCTGGAGACCCAGTACTTC,TRBJ2-5,TRBV19,NA,NA
CASSSGQGSADTQYF,TGTGCCAGCAGCTCGGGACAGGGGAGTGCAGATACGCAGTATTTT,TRBJ2-3,TRBV7-8,TRBD1,once
CASSRSGGTNTGELFF,TGCGCCAGCAGCCGGTCAGGGGGAACGAACACCGGGGAGCTGTTTTTT,TRBJ2-2,TRBV4-3,TRBD1,NA
CAWSERQGMNTEAFF,TGTGCCTGGAGTGAGCGACAGGGGATGAACACTGAAGCTTTCTTT,TRBJ1-1,TRBV30,TRBD1,NA
CASSPTKMGTQYF,TGTGCCAGCTCACCGACAAAGATGGGGACCCAGTACTTC,TRBJ2-5,TRBV18,NA,NA
CASSQRGQGHEQYF,TGCGCCAGCAGTCAACGGGGACAGGGCCACGAGCAGTACTTC,TRBJ2-7,TRBV23-1,TRBD1,NA
CASTGVEYGYTF,TGTGCCAGCACGGGGGTTGAATATGGCTACACCTTC,TRBJ1-2,TRBV2,NA,NA
CAWSVSGGWETQYF,TGTGCCTGGAGTGTTAGCGGTGGCTGGGAGACCCAGTACTTC,TRBJ2-5,TRBV30,NA,NA
CASSLARGYDTQYF,TGTGCCAGCAGCTTAGCCAGGGGGTACGATACGCAGTATTTT,TRBJ2-3,TRBV7-9,TRBD1,NA
CASSRLFSLSNYGYTF,TGTGCCAGTAGTCGGCTATTTAGCCTCTCTAACTATGGCTACACCTTC,TRBJ1-2,TRBV19,NA,NA
CASTGSGANVLTF,TGTGCCAGCACAGGGTCGGGGGCCAACGTCCTGACTTTC,TRBJ2-6,TRBV6-6,NA,NA